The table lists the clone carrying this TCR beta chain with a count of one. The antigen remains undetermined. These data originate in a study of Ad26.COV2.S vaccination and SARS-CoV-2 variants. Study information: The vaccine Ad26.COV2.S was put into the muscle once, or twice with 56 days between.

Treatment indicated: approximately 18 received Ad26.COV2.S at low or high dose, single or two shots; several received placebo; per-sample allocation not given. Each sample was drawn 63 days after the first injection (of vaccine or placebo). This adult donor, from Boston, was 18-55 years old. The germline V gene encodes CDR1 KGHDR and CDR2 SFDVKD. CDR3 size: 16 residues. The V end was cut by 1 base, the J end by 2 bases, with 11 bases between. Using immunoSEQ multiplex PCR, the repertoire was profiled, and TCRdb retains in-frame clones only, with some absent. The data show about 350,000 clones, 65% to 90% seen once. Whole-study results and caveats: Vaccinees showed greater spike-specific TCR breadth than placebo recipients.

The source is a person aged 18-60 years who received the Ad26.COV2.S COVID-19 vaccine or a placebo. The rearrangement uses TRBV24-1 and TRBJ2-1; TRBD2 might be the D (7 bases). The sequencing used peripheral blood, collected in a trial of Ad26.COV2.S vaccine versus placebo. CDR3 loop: CATSDFRGGAYNEQFF. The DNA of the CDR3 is TGTGCCACCAGTGATTTCAGGGGAGGGGCCTACAATGAGCAGTTCTTC.